This T cell receptor (beta chain) was recorded in a study of blood T cells in healthy people across ages. Whole-study results and caveats: With donor CMV status unknown, expanded clonotype changes were possibly confounded.

With V trimmed by 6 bases and J by 5 bases, 12 bases remained unmatched. The CDR3 has 14 residues. Looked up from germline, CDR1 is DFQATT and CDR2 is SNEGSKA (reference sequence). This clonotype was counted once. Antigen: not known. Then a second PCR, running about 6 to 12 cycles, was carried out with a sample-barcoded 5' primer and a J-beta primer mix. Sequencing yielded, for each sample, at least 3 million paired-end reads carrying CDR3. TCRdb independently ran MiXCR on the 5' RACE reads; one entry per CDR3 protein. The top ten clones hold less than 20% of a sample with 500,000 to 600,000 distinct CDR3 sequences, about 26% of them seen once.

The chain recombines TRBV20-1 with TRBJ1-1; 7 nucleotides line up with TRBD1. The source material was blood. This TCR was recovered from a woman in her 70s in good health. Written as DNA, the CDR3 is TGCAGTGCAACCAGGGGGGGGGCGGTTACTGAAGCTTTCTTT. This sequence encodes CSATRGGAVTEAFF.